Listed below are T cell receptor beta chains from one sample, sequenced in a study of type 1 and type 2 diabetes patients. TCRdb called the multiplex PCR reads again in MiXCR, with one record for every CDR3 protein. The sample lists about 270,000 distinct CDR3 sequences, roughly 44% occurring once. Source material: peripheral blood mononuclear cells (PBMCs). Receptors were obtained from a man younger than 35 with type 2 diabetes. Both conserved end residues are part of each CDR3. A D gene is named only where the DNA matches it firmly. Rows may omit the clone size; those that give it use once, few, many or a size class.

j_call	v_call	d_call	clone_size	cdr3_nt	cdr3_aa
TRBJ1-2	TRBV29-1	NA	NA	TGCAGCGTTGAGGCGGGAGGGGGTGGCTATGGCTACAACTTC	CSVEAGGGGYGYNF
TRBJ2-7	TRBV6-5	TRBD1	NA	TGTGCCAGCAGTTACGGGACAGGGGACTACGAGCAGTACTTC	CASSYGTGDYEQYF
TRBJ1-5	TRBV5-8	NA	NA	TGTGCCAGCAGCCTTTACCGGGGTCAGCCCCAGCATTTT	CASSLYRGQPQHF
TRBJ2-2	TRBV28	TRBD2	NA	TGTGCCAGCAATCCGGGACTAGCGGGGAGGGGGGAGCTGTTTTTT	CASNPGLAGRGELFF
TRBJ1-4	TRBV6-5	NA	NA	TGTGCCAGCAGTTACTCGGTCCGAGCTAATGAAAAACTGTTTTTT	CASSYSVRANEKLFF
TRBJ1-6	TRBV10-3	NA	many	TGTGCCATCAGTGAGTCTAGGCTCTCACCCCTCCACTTT	CAISESRLSPLHF
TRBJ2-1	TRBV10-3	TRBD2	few	TGTGCCATCGGCAGGACTAGCGGTGACAATGAGCAGTTCTTC	CAIGRTSGDNEQFF
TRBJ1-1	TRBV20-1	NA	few	TGCAGTGCTAGGGGCGCTGGAGCTTTCTTT	CSARGAGAFF
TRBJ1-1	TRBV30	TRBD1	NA	TGTGCCGGGTTGACAGGGGGCTTGAACACTGAAGCTTTCTTT	CAGLTGGLNTEAFF
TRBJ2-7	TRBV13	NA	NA	TGTGCCACCAGTGTTGACGGGGGTACCTACAATGAGCAGTACTTC	CATSVDGGTYNEQYF
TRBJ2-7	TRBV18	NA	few	TGTGCCAGCAGCCAAATCTACGAGCAGTACTTC	CASSQIYEQYF
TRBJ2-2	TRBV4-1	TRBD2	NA	TGCGCCAGCAGCCTCCTTATTAGCGGGGGGAACACCGGGGAGCTGTTTTTT	CASSLLISGGNTGELFF
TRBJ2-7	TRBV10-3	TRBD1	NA	TGTGCCATCAGTCTGGGACAGGCCGAGCAGTACTTC	CAISLGQAEQYF